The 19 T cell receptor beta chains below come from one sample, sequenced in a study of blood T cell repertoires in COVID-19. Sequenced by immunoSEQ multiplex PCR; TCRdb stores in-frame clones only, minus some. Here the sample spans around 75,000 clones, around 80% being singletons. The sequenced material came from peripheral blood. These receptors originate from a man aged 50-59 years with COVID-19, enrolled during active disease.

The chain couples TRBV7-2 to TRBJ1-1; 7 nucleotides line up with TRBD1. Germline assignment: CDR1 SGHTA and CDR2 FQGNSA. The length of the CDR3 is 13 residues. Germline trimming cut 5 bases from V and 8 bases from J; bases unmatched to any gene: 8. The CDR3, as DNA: TGTGCCAGCAGCACGGACAGGAGGAAGGAAGCTTTCTTT. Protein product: CASSTDRRKEAFF.

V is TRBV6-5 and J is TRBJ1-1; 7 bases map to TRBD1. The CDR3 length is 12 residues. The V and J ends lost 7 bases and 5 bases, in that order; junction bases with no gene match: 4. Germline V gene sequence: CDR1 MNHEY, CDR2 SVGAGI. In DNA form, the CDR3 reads TGTGCCAGCACCGACAGGGAAACTGAAGCTTTCTTT. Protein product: CASTDRETEAFF.

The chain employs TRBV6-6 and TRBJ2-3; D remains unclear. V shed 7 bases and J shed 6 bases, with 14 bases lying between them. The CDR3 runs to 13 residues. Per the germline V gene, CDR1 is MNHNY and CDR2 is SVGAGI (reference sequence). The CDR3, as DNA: TGTGCCAGCAACCTAGGCCTTGTGGATACGCAGTATTTT. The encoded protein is CASNLGLVDTQYF.

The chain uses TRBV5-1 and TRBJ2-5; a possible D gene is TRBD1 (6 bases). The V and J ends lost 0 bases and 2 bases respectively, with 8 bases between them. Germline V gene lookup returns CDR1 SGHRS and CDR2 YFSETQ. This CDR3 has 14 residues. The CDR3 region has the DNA TGCGCCAGCAGCTTGGGTGGGACACAAGAGACCCAGTACTTC. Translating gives CASSLGGTQETQYF.

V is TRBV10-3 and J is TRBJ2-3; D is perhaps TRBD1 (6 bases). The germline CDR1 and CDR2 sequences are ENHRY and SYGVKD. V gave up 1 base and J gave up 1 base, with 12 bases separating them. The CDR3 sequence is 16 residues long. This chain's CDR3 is CAISEYRSGGTDTQYF. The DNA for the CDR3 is TGTGCCATCAGTGAGTACAGGTCAGGGGGCACAGATACGCAGTATTTT.

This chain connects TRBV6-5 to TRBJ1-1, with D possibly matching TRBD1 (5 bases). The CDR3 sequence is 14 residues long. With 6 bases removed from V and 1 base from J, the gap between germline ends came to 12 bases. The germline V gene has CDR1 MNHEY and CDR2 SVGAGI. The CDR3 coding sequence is TGTGCCAGCAGCCCCGGACACACGAACACTGAAGCTTTCTTT. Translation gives CASSPGHTNTEAFF.

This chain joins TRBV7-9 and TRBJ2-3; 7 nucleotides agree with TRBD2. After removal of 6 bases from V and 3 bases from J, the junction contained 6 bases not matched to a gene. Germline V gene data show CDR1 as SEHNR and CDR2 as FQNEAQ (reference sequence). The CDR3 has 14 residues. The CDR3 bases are TGTGCCAGCAGTGACGGGGGGAGAACAGATACGCAGTATTTT. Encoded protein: CASSDGGRTDTQYF.

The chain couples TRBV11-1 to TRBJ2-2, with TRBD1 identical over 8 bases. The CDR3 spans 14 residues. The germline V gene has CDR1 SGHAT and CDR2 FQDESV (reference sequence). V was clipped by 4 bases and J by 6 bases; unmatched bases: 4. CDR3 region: CASSSDRGAGELFF. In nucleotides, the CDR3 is TGTGCCAGCAGCTCCGACAGGGGTGCCGGGGAGCTGTTTTTT. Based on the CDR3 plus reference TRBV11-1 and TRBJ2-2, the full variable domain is EAEVAQSPRYKITEKSQAVAFWCDPISGHATLYWYRQILGQGPELLVQFQDESVVDDSQLPKDRFSAERLKGVDSTLKIQPAELGDSAMYLCASSSDRGAGELFFGEGSRLTVL.

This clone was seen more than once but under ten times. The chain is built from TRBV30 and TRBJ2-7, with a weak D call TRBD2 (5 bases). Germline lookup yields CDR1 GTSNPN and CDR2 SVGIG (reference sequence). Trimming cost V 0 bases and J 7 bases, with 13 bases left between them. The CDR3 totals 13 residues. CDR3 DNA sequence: TGTGCCTGGAGTGTAACGGGGAGCGGAGAGCAGTACTTC. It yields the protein CAWSVTGSGEQYF.

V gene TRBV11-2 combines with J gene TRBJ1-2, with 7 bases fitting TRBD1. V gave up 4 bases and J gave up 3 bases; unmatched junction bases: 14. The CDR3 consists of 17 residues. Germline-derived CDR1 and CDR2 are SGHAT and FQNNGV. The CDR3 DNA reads TGTGCCAGCAGCTCGCTAATCCGGGACAGTCGCTACTATGGCTACACCTTC. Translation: CASSSLIRDSRYYGYTF.

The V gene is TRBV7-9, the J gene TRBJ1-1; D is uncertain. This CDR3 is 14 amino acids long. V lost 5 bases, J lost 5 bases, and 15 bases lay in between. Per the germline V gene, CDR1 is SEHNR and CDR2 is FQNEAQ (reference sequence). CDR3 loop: CASSLSSTATEAFF. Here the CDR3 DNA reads TGTGCCAGCAGCCTTTCTTCTACTGCGACTGAAGCTTTCTTT.

CDR3 nucleotide sequence: TGTGCTAGTGGTTCATGGAGGGGCTCTGGCTACACCTTC. Translated, it gives CASGSWRGSGYTF. The chain links TRBV12-5 to TRBJ1-2, with D possibly TRBD1 on 5 matching bases. Germline loops: CDR1 LGHNT, CDR2 FRNRAP. V lost 4 bases, J lost 7 bases, and 13 bases lay in between. The CDR3 consists of 13 residues.

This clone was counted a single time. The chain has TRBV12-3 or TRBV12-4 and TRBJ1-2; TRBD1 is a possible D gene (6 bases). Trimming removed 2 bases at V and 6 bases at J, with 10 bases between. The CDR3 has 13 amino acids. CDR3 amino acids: CASSLLQGNGYTF. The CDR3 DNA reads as TGTGCCAGCAGTTTATTGCAGGGGAATGGCTACACCTTC.

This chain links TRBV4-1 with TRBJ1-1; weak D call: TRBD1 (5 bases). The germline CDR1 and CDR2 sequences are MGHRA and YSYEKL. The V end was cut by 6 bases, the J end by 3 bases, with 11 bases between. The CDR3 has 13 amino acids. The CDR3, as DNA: TGCGCCAGCAGTCGCAGGGAGGACACTGAAGCTTTCTTT. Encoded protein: CASSRREDTEAFF.

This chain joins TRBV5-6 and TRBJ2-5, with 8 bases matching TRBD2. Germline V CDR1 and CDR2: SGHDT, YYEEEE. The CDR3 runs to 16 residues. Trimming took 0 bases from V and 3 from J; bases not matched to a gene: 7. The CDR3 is CASSLGQRGIEETQYF. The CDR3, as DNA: TGTGCCAGCAGCTTGGGACAGCGGGGGATAGAAGAGACCCAGTACTTC.

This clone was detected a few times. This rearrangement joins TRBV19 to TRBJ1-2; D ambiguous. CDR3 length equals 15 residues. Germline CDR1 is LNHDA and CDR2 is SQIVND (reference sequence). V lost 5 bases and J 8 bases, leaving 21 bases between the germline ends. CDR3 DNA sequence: TGTGCCAGTAGTCCGTGGTACAGCCTAGGCGGGGGCTACACCTTC. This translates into CASSPWYSLGGGYTF.

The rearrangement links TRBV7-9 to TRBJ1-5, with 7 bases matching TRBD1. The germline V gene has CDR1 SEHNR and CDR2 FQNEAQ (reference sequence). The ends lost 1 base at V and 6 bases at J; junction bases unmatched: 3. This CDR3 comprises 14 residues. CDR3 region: CASSLEGDSQPQHF. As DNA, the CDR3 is TGTGCCAGCAGCTTAGAGGGGGACAGTCAGCCCCAGCATTTT.

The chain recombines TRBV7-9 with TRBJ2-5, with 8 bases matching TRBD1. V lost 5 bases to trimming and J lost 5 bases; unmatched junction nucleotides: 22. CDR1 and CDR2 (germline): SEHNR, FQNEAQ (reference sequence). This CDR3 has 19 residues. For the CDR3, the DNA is TGTGCCAGCAGCCCCGGGCGTTGGGCAGGGGGCACCATGGGGGAGACCCAGTACTTC. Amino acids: CASSPGRWAGGTMGETQYF.

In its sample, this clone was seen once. This chain's CDR3 is CASSKRRQGLMNTEAFF. As DNA, the CDR3 is TGTGCCAGCAGCAAAAGGCGACAGGGGCTTATGAACACTGAAGCTTTCTTT. The chain joins TRBV21-1 to TRBJ1-1; the D call TRBD1 from the table was never checked on the DNA. TRBV21-1 is shown as a pseudogene. The CDR3 spans 17 residues.